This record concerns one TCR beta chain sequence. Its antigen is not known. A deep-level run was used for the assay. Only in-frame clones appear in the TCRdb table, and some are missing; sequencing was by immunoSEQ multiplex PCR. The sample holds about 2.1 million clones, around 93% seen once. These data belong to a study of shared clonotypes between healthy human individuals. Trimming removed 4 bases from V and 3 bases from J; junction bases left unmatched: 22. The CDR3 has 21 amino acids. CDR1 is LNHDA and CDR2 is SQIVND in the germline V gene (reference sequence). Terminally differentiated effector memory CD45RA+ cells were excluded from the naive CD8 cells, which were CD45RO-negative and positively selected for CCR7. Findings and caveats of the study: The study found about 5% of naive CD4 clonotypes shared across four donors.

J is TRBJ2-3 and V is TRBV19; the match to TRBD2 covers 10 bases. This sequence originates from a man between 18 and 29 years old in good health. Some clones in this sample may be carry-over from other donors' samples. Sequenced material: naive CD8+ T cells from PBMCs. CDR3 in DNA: TGTGCCAGTAGTAAGGGGGTCTGGACTAGCGGCCCGATAGGGGATACAGATACGCAGTATTTT. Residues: CASSKGVWTSGPIGDTDTQYF.